This TCR beta chain is drawn from a study of blood T cell repertoires in COVID-19. Study-level information: Both acute and convalescent COVID-19 samples were obtained from the United States, Italy and Spain. The cDNA or gDNA used as material had been derived from T cells, B-cell-depleted T cells, or PBMCs.

This clone was seen more than once but under ten times. The protocol was immunoSEQ multiplex PCR, while the TCRdb copy is restricted to in-frame clones and leaves out a portion. The sample lists under 250,000 clones, approximately 82% occurring once. The ends lost 8 bases at V and 6 bases at J; junction bases unmatched: 9. The CDR3 loop spans 14 amino acids. Per germline, CDR1 ENHRY and CDR2 SYGVKD. This rearrangement joins TRBV10-3 to TRBJ2-1; 8 nucleotides match TRBD1. Specimen: peripheral blood. The TCR originated in a man aged 35 to 55 with active or convalescent COVID-19. CDR3 sequence reads: CAISSGTGRNEQFF. CDR3 nucleotides: TGTGCCATCTCTTCCGGGACAGGACGCAATGAGCAGTTCTTC.